The clone carrying this T cell receptor (beta chain) was seen more than once but under ten times. Its matching antigen is unknown. V shed 4 bases and J shed 4 bases, with 16 bases lying between them. In germline, CDR1 is SGDLS, CDR2 YYNGEE. This CDR3 is built from 15 residues. The data are from a study of T cells after yellow fever vaccination. Whole-study results and caveats: Clonotypes shared by both compartments, CD4 and CD8, made up a small share.

TCRdb redid the calling of the 5' RACE reads with MiXCR, one entry per CDR3 protein. This table holds 620,000 or so distinct CDR3 sequences, around 12% found once. The TCR originated in a man aged 30-40 years who received the YFV17D yellow fever vaccine. Sequences were derived from PBMCs, sampled on the day of the yellow fever booster vaccination. The V gene is TRBV9, the J gene TRBJ2-3; possibly TRBD2 for D (5 bases). CDR3 nucleotide sequence: TGTGCCAGCAGCCCGCGCATAGACGGGGCAGATACGCAGTATTTT. Translation: CASSPRIDGADTQYF.